These 27 T cell receptor beta chains were sequenced from one sample in a study of T-cell memory formation after mild COVID-19 (dated by TCRdb to the early 2020s). Library preparation used 5' RACE. Reads for this sample came from an Illumina NovaSeq 6000. The public reads were reanalyzed by TCRdb: fastp trimming at Q25, MiXCR alignment, in-frame beta chains only. Each entry is one CDR3 protein sequence, shown with its most common DNA and genes. The sample table shows about 290,000 distinct CDR3 sequences, and more than 15% are seen once. The top ten clones comprise roughly 23% of the sample. Sequencing used PBMCs or a T cell subset sorted from them (not recorded which). These receptors were obtained from a young man who had mild COVID-19 (a few samples of this study predate the infection). The sample titles of this study are shuffled in the database, so cell type and time point are left out; the donor was told from shared clones.

This clonotype came up a few times. The CDR3 nucleotides read TGTGCCAGTACCCTTGGTAAGCGCGGCACAGATACGCAGTATTTT. The encoded protein is CASTLGKRGTDTQYF. The V gene is TRBV19, the J gene TRBJ2-3; D not resolved. The V end lost 7 bases, the J end lost 1 base, and 15 bases lay between the germline ends. This CDR3 contains 15 residues. Germline V gene lookup returns CDR1 LNHDA and CDR2 SQIVND (reference sequence).

This clonotype has more than one count but fewer than ten. The chain is built from TRBV12-3 or TRBV12-4 and TRBJ1-1; D gene ambiguous. This CDR3 is 11 amino acids long. V lost 2 bases to trimming and J lost 10 bases, with 8 bases between them. The CDR3 nucleotides are TGTGCCAGCAGTTTAAGACACGGAGCTTTCTTT. Its translation is CASSLRHGAFF.

The gene calls are TRBV6-2 or TRBV6-3 and TRBJ2-1; the D is unclear. This CDR3 has 12 residues. Germline CDR1 is MNHEY and CDR2 is SVGEGT. Trimming removed 8 bases at V and 8 bases at J, with 13 bases between. CDR3 sequence (DNA): TGTGCCAGCGGCCTAGTCTCTGATGAGCAGTTCTTC. Protein: CASGLVSDEQFF.

Ten or more counts support this clonotype. V and J are TRBV5-5 and TRBJ2-3; D gene unclear. The CDR3 is 15 amino acids. CDR1 and CDR2 from the germline V gene are SGHKS and YYEKEE (reference sequence). The germline V and J ends were trimmed by 0 bases and 5 bases, with 13 bases remaining between them. CDR3 residues: CASSLVPSLGDTQYF. In DNA form, the CDR3 reads TGTGCCAGCAGCTTGGTCCCTAGTCTTGGAGATACGCAGTATTTT.

There are many counts of this clonotype. The chain is built from TRBV28 and TRBJ2-5; a weak D match, TRBD2 (7 bases). CDR3 length: 14 amino acids. CDR1 and CDR2 from the germline V gene are MDHEN and SYDVKM. The ends were cut back, 3 bases at V and 5 bases at J, with 13 bases in the middle. CDR3 DNA: TGTGCCAGCAGTTTGTTACAGGGAGGGGAGACCCAGTACTTC. Translation gives CASSLLQGGETQYF.

The chain carries TRBV20-1 and TRBJ2-1; 11 bases are shared with TRBD2. The CDR3 has 14 amino acids. Germline-derived CDR1 and CDR2 are DFQATT and SNEGSKA (reference sequence). V shed 4 bases and J 7 bases; nucleotides not matched to a gene: 6. CDR3 amino acids: CSAKTSGGWNEQFF. In DNA, the CDR3 is TGCAGTGCTAAAACTAGCGGGGGTTGGAATGAGCAGTTCTTC.

This clonotype was detected ten times or more. The gene calls are TRBV5-1 and TRBJ2-5; D gene ambiguous. Between the trimmed V and J ends, which lost 0 bases and 0 bases, there was a span of 3 bases. From germline, CDR1 is SGHRS and CDR2 YFSETQ. The CDR3 has 13 residues. CDR3 region: CASSLGNQETQYF. For the CDR3, the DNA is TGCGCCAGCAGCTTGGGAAACCAAGAGACCCAGTACTTC.

This chain links TRBV6-2 or TRBV6-3 with TRBJ2-7, with 8 bases aligning to TRBD1. V gave up 6 bases and J gave up 1 base; unmatched junction bases: 5. The CDR3 covers 14 residues. Looked up from germline, CDR1 is MNHEY and CDR2 is SVGEGT. The CDR3 sequence: CASSGTGPSYEQYF. The CDR3 region has the DNA TGTGCCAGCAGCGGGACAGGCCCTTCCTACGAGCAGTACTTC.

This clonotype was counted only a few times. CDR3 amino acids: CASSEGPGGIAGELFF. CDR3 nucleotide sequence: TGCGCCAGCAGTGAGGGACCCGGGGGCATCGCCGGGGAGCTGTTTTTT. This chain links TRBV10-2 with TRBJ2-2; D might be TRBD1 or TRBD2, each matching 6 bases. Trimming removed 2 bases at V and 6 bases at J, with 16 bases between. This CDR3 has 16 amino acids. The V gene's germline CDR1 is WSHSY and CDR2 SAAADI.

J is TRBJ2-2 and V is TRBV14; the D is unclear. The CDR3 runs to 15 residues. V lost 2 bases, J lost 6 bases, and 13 bases lay in between. Per germline, CDR1 SGHDN and CDR2 FVKESK. CDR3 DNA: TGTGCCAGCAGCCAAAATCTTCCAGTACCCGGGGAGCTGTTTTTT. It yields the protein CASSQNLPVPGELFF.

This sequence joins TRBV20-1 and TRBJ2-7, with 8 bases aligning to TRBD2. Germline values: CDR1 DFQATT, CDR2 SNEGSKA (reference sequence). The CDR3 totals 13 residues. V shed 6 bases and J 2 bases; nucleotides not matched to a gene: 6. The CDR3 nucleotides are TGCAGTGCCCTGGCAGCGGGAGCCTACGAGCAGTACTTC. This encodes CSALAAGAYEQYF.

This clonotype showed up just a few times. The rearrangement joins TRBV10-2 to TRBJ2-3, with D perhaps TRBD1 (5 bases). The CDR3 consists of 14 residues. Trimming removed 6 bases at V and 2 bases at J, with 12 bases between. CDR1 WSHSY and CDR2 SAAADI come from the germline V gene. CDR3 amino acids: CASSRTNPTDTQYF. The CDR3 DNA reads as TGCGCCAGCAGCCGGACAAATCCCACAGATACGCAGTATTTT.

The chain couples TRBV11-2 to TRBJ1-2, with unresolved D. CDR3 length equals 14 residues. Germline V gene lookup returns CDR1 SGHAT and CDR2 FQNNGV. Trimming removed 4 bases from V and 4 bases from J, with 13 bases in between. The CDR3 DNA follows: TGTGCCAGCAGCTCCCTAACAGAGATCTATGGCTACACCTTC. Translation: CASSSLTEIYGYTF.

The chain has TRBV2 and TRBJ2-7; D ambiguous. Trimming took off 5 bases at V and 4 bases at J, with 9 bases between the two ends. In germline, CDR1 is SNHLY, CDR2 FYNNEI. The CDR3 runs 12 residues. CDR3 amino acids: CASSPNIYEQYF. The DNA of the CDR3 is TGTGCCAGCAGTCCGAACATTTACGAGCAGTACTTC. The full variable domain, rest sourced from reference TRBV2 and TRBJ2-7, is EPEVTQTPSHQVTQMGQEVILRCVPISNHLYFYWYRQILGQKVEFLVSFYNNEISEKSEIFDDQFSVERPDGSNFTLKIRSTKLEDSAMYFCASSPNIYEQYFGPGTRLTVT.

V usage is TRBV19 and J usage is TRBJ2-5, with TRBD2 as a possible D gene (5 bases). Trimming pared 4 bases from V and 1 base from J, leaving 10 bases between. There are 14 residues in the CDR3. Germline CDR1 is LNHDA and CDR2 is SQIVND (reference sequence). The CDR3 region has the DNA TGTGCCAGTAGTACCTTCGGAGGCCAAGAGACCCAGTACTTC. This encodes CASSTFGGQETQYF.

This clonotype was found a few times. This chain uses TRBV20-1 with TRBJ1-2; a weak D match, TRBD1 (5 bases). V was cut by 0 bases and J by 8 bases, with 19 bases left in between. The length of the CDR3 is 15 residues. From germline, CDR1 is DFQATT and CDR2 SNEGSKA (reference sequence). CDR3 loop: CSARDSSQGNKGYTF. The CDR3 DNA follows: TGCAGTGCTAGAGATTCGTCCCAGGGAAATAAAGGCTACACCTTC.

J is TRBJ2-7 and V is TRBV12-3 or TRBV12-4, with TRBD1 identical over 9 bases. V trimming: 5 bases; J trimming: 3 bases; junction bases outside the gene matches: 5. CDR3 length: 14 residues. The CDR3, as DNA: TGTGCCAGCAGTCTACAGGGGGCGGACTACGAGCAGTACTTC. It encodes CASSLQGADYEQYF.

V usage is TRBV7-9 and J usage is TRBJ2-3, with TRBD1 matching over 9 bases. With V trimmed by 5 bases and J by 4 bases, 4 bases remained unmatched. In germline, CDR1 is SEHNR, CDR2 FQNEAQ (reference sequence). The CDR3 has 14 amino acids. The CDR3 spells CASSRDRAPDTQYF. In DNA form, the CDR3 reads TGTGCCAGCAGCCGGGACAGGGCCCCAGATACGCAGTATTTT.

The chain has TRBV29-1 and TRBJ2-7; maybe TRBD1 (5 bases). V was cut by 8 bases and J by 6 bases, with 17 bases left in between. The CDR3 consists of 12 residues. Per the germline V gene, CDR1 is SQVTM and CDR2 is ANQGSEA. The CDR3: CSPSGCRAEQYV. The CDR3 DNA reads TGCAGCCCATCCGGCTGCAGGGCCGAGCAGTACGTC.

This clonotype has only a few counts. A junction end diverges from the germline sequence, so it may reflect a read error. This chain uses TRBV4-3 with TRBJ1-5; 7 bases fit TRBD1. The CDR3 has 15 amino acids. Looked up from germline, CDR1 is LGHNA and CDR2 is YSLEER. CDR3 nucleotide sequence: TGCGCCAGCAGCAAAGAGCCACAGGGGCACCAGCCCCAGCATTTT. It encodes CASSKEPQGHQPQHF.

The chain is built from TRBV4-1 and TRBJ2-2; 10 nucleotides match TRBD1. Germline V CDR1 and CDR2: MGHRA, YSYEKL. The CDR3 length is 15 residues. Trimming cost V 4 bases and J 8 bases; bases outside gene matches: 7. The CDR3 spells CASSLRQGAAGELFF. In DNA, the CDR3 is TGCGCCAGCAGCCTCCGACAGGGGGCAGCGGGGGAGCTGTTTTTT.

This clonotype occurred a few times. V usage is TRBV4-1 and J usage is TRBJ1-1; TRBD1 might be the D (6 bases). Germline CDR1 MGHRA, CDR2 YSYEKL. The V end was cut by 5 bases, the J end by 5 bases, with 15 bases between. The CDR3 extends over 14 amino acids. CDR3 bases: TGCGCCAGCAGCGTATACAGGGTAGGGACTGAAGCTTTCTTT. Translated: CASSVYRVGTEAFF.

The chain links TRBV7-9 to TRBJ1-6; D gene uncertain. CDR1 SEHNR and CDR2 FQNEAQ come from the germline V gene (reference sequence). The V and J ends lost 5 bases and 7 bases respectively, with 6 bases between them. The CDR3 sequence is 12 residues long. In DNA, the CDR3 is TGTGCCAGCAGCCGAATGAATTCACCCCTCCACTTT. Translated: CASSRMNSPLHF.

This chain uses TRBV4-1 with TRBJ2-7; a possible D gene is TRBD1 (5 bases). The germline V and J ends were trimmed by 1 base and 7 bases, with 11 bases remaining between them. This CDR3 comprises 13 residues. CDR1 and CDR2 (germline): MGHRA, YSYEKL. The CDR3 sequence: CASSQGPGLEQYF. The CDR3 bases are TGCGCCAGCAGCCAAGGTCCAGGGTTGGAGCAGTACTTC.

Only a few counts were recorded for this clonotype. This chain links TRBV25-1 with TRBJ1-5, with D perhaps TRBD1 (6 bases). Trimming pared 4 bases from V and 4 bases from J, leaving 11 bases between. The CDR3 runs to 14 residues. Germline CDR1 and CDR2: MGHDK and SYGVNS. The CDR3 coding sequence is TGTGCCAGCAGTGCGCAGGGGTGGAATCAGCCCCAGCATTTT. Its protein product is CASSAQGWNQPQHF.

The rearrangement links TRBV6-1 to TRBJ2-5; the D call may be TRBD1 or TRBD2 (5 bases each). Germline CDR1 and CDR2: MNHNS and SASEGT. The CDR3 is 14 amino acids. V lost 6 bases and J 2 bases, leaving 13 bases between the germline ends. CDR3 region: CASSAGTIQETQYF. The CDR3 DNA sequence: TGTGCCAGCAGCGCTGGGACCATACAAGAGACCCAGTACTTC.

This clonotype has a handful of counts. This chain links TRBV4-1 with TRBJ1-5, with D possibly being TRBD1 (6 bases). The CDR3 has 14 amino acids. From germline, CDR1 is MGHRA and CDR2 YSYEKL. The V end was cut by 4 bases, the J end by 7 bases, with 14 bases between. This CDR3 reads CASSRHRVGQPQHF. In nucleotides, the CDR3 is TGCGCCAGCAGCCGACACAGGGTGGGGCAGCCCCAGCATTTT.